This T cell receptor beta chain is from a study of persistence of HIV-infected CD4 T cells. The immunoSEQ assay was version 4, run in survey mode. Generated by immunoSEQ multiplex PCR, the TCRdb table keeps only in-frame clones and is missing some. The data contain tens of thousands of clones, around 78% of them singletons. Findings and limits, study-wide: Compared with CD3/CD28-stimulated cells, CMV- and Gag-responding cells showed lower TCRbeta richness. TCR oligoclonality correlated with proviral oligoclonality in the same sorted populations.

As for this clone: Its matching antigen is unknown.

The stimulus was an HIV-1 Gag 15-mer peptide pool, 0.85 to 1 ug/peptide/mL. Memory cells lacking CD40L and CD69 with high CD45RO were sorted. Trimming removed 5 bases from V and 3 bases from J; junction bases left unmatched: 5. This CDR3 comprises 15 residues. Germline-derived CDR1 and CDR2 are SGHKS and YYEKEE (reference sequence). The source was CD4+ T cells sorted from PBMCs after approximately 19-hour stimulation, collected from a patient who received antiretroviral therapy. The chain combines TRBV5-5 with TRBJ1-5; 10 bases are shared with TRBD1. The source is an adult man with HIV who was CMV-seropositive. CDR3 in amino acids: CASRVTGGLNQPQHF. CDR3 DNA: TGTGCCAGCAGGGTGACAGGGGGCCTCAATCAGCCCCAGCATTTT.